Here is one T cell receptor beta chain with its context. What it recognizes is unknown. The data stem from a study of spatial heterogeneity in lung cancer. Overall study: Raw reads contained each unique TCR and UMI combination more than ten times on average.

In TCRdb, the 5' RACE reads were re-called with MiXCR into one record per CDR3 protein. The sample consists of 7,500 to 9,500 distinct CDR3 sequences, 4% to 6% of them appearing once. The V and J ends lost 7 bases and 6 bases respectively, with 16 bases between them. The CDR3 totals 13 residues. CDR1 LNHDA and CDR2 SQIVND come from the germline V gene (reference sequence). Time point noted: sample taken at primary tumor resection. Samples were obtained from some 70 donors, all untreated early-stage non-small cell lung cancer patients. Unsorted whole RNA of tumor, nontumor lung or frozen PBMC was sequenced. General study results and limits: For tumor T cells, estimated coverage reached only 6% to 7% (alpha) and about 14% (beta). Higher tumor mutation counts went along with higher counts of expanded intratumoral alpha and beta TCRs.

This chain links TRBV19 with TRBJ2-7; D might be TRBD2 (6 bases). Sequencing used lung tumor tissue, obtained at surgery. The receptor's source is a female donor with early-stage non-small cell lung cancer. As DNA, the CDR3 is TGTGCCAGTACAACATCCCCGCGGGGCGAGCAGTACTTC. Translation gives CASTTSPRGEQYF.